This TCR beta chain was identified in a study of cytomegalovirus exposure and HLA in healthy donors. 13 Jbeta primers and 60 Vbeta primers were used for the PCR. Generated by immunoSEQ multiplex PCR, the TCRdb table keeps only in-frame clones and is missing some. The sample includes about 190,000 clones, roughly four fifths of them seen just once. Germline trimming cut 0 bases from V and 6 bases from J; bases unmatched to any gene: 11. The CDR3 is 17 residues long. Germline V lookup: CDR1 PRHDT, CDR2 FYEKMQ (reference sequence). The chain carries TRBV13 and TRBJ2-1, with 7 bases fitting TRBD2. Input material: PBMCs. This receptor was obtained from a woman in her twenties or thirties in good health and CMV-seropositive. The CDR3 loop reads CASSLGPSGLAANEQFF. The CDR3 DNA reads TGTGCCAGCAGCTTAGGGCCCTCTGGGCTAGCGGCCAATGAGCAGTTCTTC.